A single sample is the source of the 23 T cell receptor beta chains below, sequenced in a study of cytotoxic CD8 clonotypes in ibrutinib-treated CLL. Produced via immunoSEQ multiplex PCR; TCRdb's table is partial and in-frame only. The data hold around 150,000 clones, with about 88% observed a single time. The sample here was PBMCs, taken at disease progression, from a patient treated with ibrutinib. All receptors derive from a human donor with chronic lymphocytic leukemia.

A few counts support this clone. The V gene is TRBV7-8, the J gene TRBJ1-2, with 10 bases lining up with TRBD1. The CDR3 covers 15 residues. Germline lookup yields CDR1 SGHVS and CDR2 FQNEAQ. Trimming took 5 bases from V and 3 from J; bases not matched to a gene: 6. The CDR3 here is CASSPRTGGHYGYTF. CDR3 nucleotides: TGTGCCAGCAGCCCGAGGACAGGGGGACACTATGGCTACACCTTC. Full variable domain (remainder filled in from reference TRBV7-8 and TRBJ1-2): GAGVSQSPRYKVAKRGQDVALRCDPISGHVSLFWYQQALGQGPEFLTYFQNEAQLDKSGLPSDRFFAERPEGSVSTLKIQRTQQEDSAVYLCASSPRTGGHYGYTFGSGTRLTVV.

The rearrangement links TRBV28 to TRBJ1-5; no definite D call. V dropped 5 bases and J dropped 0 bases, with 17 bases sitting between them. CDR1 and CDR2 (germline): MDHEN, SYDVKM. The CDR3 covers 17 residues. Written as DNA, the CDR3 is TGTGCCAGCAGTCTAGGTCCTTCCGGGATTAGCAATCAGCCCCAGCATTTT. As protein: CASSLGPSGISNQPQHF.

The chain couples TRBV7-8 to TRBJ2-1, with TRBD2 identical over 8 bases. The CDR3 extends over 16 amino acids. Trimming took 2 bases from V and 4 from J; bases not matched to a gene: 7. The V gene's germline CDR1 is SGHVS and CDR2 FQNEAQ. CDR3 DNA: TGTGCCAGCAGCTTATTCGTACTAGCGGAGTACAATGAGCAGTTCTTC. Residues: CASSLFVLAEYNEQFF.

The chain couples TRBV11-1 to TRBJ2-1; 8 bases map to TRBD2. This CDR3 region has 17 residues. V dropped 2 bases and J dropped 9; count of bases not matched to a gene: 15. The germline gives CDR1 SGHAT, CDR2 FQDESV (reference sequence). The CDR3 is CASSLKWTGGFLGEQFF. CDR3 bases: TGTGCCAGCAGCTTAAAATGGACGGGAGGGTTTCTCGGTGAGCAGTTCTTC.

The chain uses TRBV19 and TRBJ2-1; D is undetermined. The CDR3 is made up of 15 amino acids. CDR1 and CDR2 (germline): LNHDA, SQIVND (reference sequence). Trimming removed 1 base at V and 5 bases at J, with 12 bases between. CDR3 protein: CASSIVYRGDNEQFF. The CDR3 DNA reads TGTGCCAGTAGTATAGTCTACAGAGGAGACAATGAGCAGTTCTTC.

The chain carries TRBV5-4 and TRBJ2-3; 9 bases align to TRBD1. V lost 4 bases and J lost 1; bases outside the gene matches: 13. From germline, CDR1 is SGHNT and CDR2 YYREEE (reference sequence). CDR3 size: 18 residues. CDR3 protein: CASSRAGTGIFGTDTQYF. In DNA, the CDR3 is TGTGCCAGCAGCCGAGCCGGGACAGGGATTTTCGGCACAGATACGCAGTATTTT.

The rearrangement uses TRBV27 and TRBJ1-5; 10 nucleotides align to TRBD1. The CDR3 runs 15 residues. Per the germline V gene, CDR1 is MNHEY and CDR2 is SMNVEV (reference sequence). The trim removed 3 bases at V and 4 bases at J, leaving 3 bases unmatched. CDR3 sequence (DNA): TGTGCCAGCAGTTTCATGGGACAGGGGAATCAGCCCCAGCATTTT. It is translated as CASSFMGQGNQPQHF.

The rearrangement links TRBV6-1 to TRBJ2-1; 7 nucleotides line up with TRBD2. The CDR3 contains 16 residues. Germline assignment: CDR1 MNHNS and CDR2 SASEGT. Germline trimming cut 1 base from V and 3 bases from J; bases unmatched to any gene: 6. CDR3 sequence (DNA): TGTGCCAGCAGTGAAGGGCTGGCGGGAGACTACAATGAGCAGTTCTTC. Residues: CASSEGLAGDYNEQFF.

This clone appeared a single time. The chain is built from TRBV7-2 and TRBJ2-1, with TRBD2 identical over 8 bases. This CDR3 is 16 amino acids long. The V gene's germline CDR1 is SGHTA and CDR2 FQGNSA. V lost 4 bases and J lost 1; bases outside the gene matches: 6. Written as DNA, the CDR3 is TGTGCCAGCAGCTCACAAGCGGGAGTGTCCTACAATGAGCAGTTCTTC. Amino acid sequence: CASSSQAGVSYNEQFF.

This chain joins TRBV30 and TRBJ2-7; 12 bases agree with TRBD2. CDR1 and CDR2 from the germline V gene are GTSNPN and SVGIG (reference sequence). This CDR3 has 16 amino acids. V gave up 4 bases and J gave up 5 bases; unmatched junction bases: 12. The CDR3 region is CAWTSTRTSGANEQYF. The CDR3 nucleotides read TGTGCCTGGACCTCTACACGGACTAGCGGGGCGAACGAGCAGTACTTC.

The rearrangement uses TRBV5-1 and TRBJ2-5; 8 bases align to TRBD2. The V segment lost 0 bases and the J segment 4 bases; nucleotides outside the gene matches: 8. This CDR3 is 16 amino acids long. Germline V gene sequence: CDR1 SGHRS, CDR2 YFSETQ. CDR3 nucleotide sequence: TGCGCCAGCAGCTTGGTGCCAGCGGGAGTCGGAGAGACCCAGTACTTC. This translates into CASSLVPAGVGETQYF.

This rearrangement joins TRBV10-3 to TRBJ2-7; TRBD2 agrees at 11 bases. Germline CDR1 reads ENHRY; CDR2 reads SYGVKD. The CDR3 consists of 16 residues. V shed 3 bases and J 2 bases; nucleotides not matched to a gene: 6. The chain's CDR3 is CAISEGTSGDPYEQYF. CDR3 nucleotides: TGTGCCATCAGTGAAGGGACTAGCGGAGACCCCTACGAGCAGTACTTC.

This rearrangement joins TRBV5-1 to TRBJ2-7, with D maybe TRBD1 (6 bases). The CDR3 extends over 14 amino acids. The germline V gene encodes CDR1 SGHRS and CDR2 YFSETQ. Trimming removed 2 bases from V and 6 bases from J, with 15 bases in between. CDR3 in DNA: TGCGCCAGCAGCTTACAGGGTGGGTCTGGCGAGCAGTACTTC. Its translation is CASSLQGGSGEQYF.

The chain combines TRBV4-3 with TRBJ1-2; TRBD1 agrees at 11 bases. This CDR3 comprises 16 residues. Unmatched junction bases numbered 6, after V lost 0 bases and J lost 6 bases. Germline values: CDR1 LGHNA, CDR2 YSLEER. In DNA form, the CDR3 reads TGCGCCAGCAGCCAAGATCGATGGGACAGGGGGAATGGCTACACCTTC. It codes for CASSQDRWDRGNGYTF.

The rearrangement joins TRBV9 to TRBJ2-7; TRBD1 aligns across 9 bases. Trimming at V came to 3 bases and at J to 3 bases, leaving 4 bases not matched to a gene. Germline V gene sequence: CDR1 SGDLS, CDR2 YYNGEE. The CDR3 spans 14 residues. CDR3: CASSGQGGLYEQYF. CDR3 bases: TGTGCCAGCAGCGGACAGGGGGGACTCTACGAGCAGTACTTC. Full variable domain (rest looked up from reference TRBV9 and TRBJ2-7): DSGVTQTPKHLITATGQRVTLRCSPRSGDLSVYWYQQSLDQGLQFLIQYYNGEERAKGNILERFSAQQFPDLHSELNLSSLELGDSALYFCASSGQGGLYEQYFGPGTRLTVT.

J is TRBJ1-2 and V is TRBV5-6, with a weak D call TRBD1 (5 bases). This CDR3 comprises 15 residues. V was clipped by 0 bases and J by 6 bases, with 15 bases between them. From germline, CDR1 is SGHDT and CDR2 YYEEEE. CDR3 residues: CASSLDLPGMDGYTF. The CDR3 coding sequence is TGTGCCAGCAGCTTGGACCTCCCAGGGATGGATGGCTACACCTTC. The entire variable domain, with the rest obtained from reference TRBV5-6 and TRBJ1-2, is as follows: DAGVTQSPTHLIKTRGQQVTLRCSPKSGHDTVSWYQQALGQGPQFIFQYYEEEERQRGNFPDRFSGHQFPNYSSELNVNALLLGDSALYLCASSLDLPGMDGYTFGSGTRLTVV.

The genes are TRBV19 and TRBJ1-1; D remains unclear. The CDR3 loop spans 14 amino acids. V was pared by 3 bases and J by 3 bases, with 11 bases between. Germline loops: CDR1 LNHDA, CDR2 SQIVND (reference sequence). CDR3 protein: CASSISLQDTEAFF. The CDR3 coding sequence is TGTGCCAGTAGTATTAGCTTGCAGGACACTGAAGCTTTCTTT. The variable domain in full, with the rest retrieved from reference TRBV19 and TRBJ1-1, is DGGITQSPKYLFRKEGQNVTLSCEQNLNHDAMYWYRQDPGQGLRLIYYSQIVNDFQKGDIAEGYSVSREKKESFPLTVTSAQKNPTAFYLCASSISLQDTEAFFGQGTRLTVV.

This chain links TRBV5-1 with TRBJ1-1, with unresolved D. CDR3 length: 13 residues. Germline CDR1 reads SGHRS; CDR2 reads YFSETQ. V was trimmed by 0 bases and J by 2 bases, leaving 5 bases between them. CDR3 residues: CASSLALNTEAFF. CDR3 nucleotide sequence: TGCGCCAGCAGCTTGGCTCTCAACACTGAAGCTTTCTTT.

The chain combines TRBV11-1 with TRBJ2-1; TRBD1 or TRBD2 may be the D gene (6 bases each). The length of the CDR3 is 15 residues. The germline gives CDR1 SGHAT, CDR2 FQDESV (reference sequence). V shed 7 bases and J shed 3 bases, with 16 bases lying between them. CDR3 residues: CASNIGGQGYNEQFF. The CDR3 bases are TGTGCCAGCAATATTGGGGGGCAGGGCTACAATGAGCAGTTCTTC.

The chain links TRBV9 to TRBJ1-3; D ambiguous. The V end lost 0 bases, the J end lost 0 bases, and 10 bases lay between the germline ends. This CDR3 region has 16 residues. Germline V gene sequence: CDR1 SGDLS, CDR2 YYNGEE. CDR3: CASSVVEVHSGNTIYF. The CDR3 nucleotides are TGTGCCAGCAGCGTAGTGGAGGTACACTCTGGAAACACCATATATTTT.

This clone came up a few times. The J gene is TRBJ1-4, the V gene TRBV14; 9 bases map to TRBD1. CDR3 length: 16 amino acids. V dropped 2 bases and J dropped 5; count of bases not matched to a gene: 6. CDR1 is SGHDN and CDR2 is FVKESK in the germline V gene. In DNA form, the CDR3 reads TGTGCCAGCAGCCAACTAGCCGGGACAGGGAATGAAAAACTGTTTTTT. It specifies CASSQLAGTGNEKLFF.

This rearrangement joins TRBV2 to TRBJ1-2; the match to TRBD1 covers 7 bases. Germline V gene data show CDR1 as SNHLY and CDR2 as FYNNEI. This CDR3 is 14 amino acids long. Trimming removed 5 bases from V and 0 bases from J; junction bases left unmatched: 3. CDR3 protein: CASSRQGANYGYTF. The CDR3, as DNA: TGTGCCAGCAGTCGGCAGGGGGCTAACTATGGCTACACCTTC.

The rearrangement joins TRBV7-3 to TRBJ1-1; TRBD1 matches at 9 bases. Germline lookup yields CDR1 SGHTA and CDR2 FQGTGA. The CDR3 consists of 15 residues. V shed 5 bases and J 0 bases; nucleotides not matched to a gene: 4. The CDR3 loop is CASSAQGAVNTEAFF. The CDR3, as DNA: TGTGCCAGCAGCGCACAGGGGGCGGTGAACACTGAAGCTTTCTTT.